Below are 27 T cell receptor beta chains sequenced from a single sample in a study of blood T cell repertoires in COVID-19. Clones were sequenced by immunoSEQ multiplex PCR, and TCRdb holds only the in-frame ones, with some missing. The sample comprises under 200,000 clones, about 90% of which are singletons, and 7% to 7.5% rests with the top ten. Sequences were obtained from PBMCs or T cells enriched from blood (not recorded which). The receptor set was obtained from a woman between 50 and 59 years old who had recovered from COVID-19.

V and J are TRBV6-5 and TRBJ1-1; perhaps TRBD1 as D (5 bases). The germline CDR1 and CDR2 sequences are MNHEY and SVGAGI. V was clipped by 0 bases and J by 6 bases, with 14 bases between them. The CDR3 extends over 15 amino acids. DNA of the CDR3: TGTGCCAGCAGTTACTCAGCGAGGCGGGGGGCTGAAGCTTTCTTT. It is translated as CASSYSARRGAEAFF.

This chain uses TRBV23-1 with TRBJ2-7; D might be TRBD1 (5 bases). TRBV23-1 is annotated as an ORF whose role is uncertain. V lost 3 bases and J lost 5, with 11 bases in between. The CDR3 extends over 13 amino acids. CDR3 DNA sequence: TGCGCCAGCAGTCATTTAGACAGAGACGAGCAGTACTTC. Its protein product is CASSHLDRDEQYF.

The chain couples TRBV6-2 or TRBV6-3 to TRBJ1-1; the D gene is possibly TRBD1 (5 bases). V lost 6 bases and J 10 bases, leaving 12 bases between the germline ends. CDR3 length: 11 residues. Germline CDR1 MNHEY, CDR2 SVGEGT. The CDR3 DNA follows: TGTGCCAGCAGCCTGGGGACTTCAGCTTTCTTT. It is translated as CASSLGTSAFF.

A note on this clone: At one end, the junction sequence differs from germline, possibly due to a read error. V usage is TRBV18 and J usage is TRBJ1-2; 7 bases agree with TRBD1. The germline gives CDR1 KGHSH, CDR2 LQKENI. There are 14 residues in the CDR3. This CDR3 is CASSRGTAQYDYTF. The DNA for the CDR3 is TGTGCCAGCTCAAGAGGGACAGCTCAATATGACTACACCTTC.

The chain is built from TRBV2 and TRBJ2-7; TRBD1 agrees at 10 bases. The germline CDR1 and CDR2 sequences are SNHLY and FYNNEI. The CDR3 covers 13 residues. V trimming: 6 bases; J trimming: 4 bases; junction bases outside the gene matches: 3. The CDR3 loop is CASRLDRGYEQYF. The CDR3 region has the DNA TGTGCCAGCAGACTGGACAGGGGGTACGAGCAGTACTTC.

The sample holds one count of this clone. The chain has TRBV6-4 and TRBJ1-5; D might be TRBD1 (6 bases). CDR1 MRHNA and CDR2 SNTAGT come from the germline V gene. The CDR3 sequence is 18 residues long. V lost 4 bases and J lost 6, with 25 bases in between. CDR3 sequence: CASSAYSPDGTISQPQHF. The CDR3 DNA follows: TGTGCCAGCAGTGCCTATTCGCCGGACGGGACAATCAGTCAGCCCCAGCATTTT.

V gene TRBV10-3 combines with J gene TRBJ1-2; D may be TRBD1 (5 bases). CDR3 length: 14 residues. The V gene lost 0 bases and the J gene lost 4 bases, with 9 bases spanning the gap. Germline lookup yields CDR1 ENHRY and CDR2 SYGVKD. The CDR3 spells CAISESGAAYGYTF. The DNA of the CDR3 is TGTGCCATCAGTGAGTCAGGGGCTGCCTATGGCTACACCTTC.

This clone was seen just once. J is TRBJ2-3 and V is TRBV5-1; 7 bases line up with TRBD1. This CDR3 comprises 15 residues. Germline CDR1 SGHRS, CDR2 YFSETQ. V shed 1 base and J 6 bases; nucleotides not matched to a gene: 8. The CDR3 DNA reads TGCGCCAGCAGCTTGACTACAGACAGGGCGGATACGCAGTATTTT. It translates to CASSLTTDRADTQYF.

The rearrangement links TRBV5-1 to TRBJ2-1; D gene ambiguous. Trimming stripped 4 bases from V and 0 bases from J, with 11 bases between. This CDR3 contains 15 residues. Germline loops: CDR1 SGHRS, CDR2 YFSETQ. The CDR3, as DNA: TGCGCCAGCAGCCTGTTGCCACTCTCCTACAATGAGCAGTTCTTC. Its translation: CASSLLPLSYNEQFF. Full variable domain (rest looked up from reference TRBV5-1 and TRBJ2-1): KAGVTQTPRYLIKTRGQQVTLSCSPISGHRSVSWYQQTPGQGLQFLFEYFSETQRNKGNFPGRFSGRQFSNSRSEMNVSTLELGDSALYLCASSLLPLSYNEQFFGPGTRLTVL.

The rearrangement joins TRBV7-9 to TRBJ1-3; 8 bases fit TRBD1. Germline assignment: CDR1 SEHNR and CDR2 FQNEAQ (reference sequence). The J segment lost 4 bases and the V segment lost 4 bases, leaving 15 bases of the junction unmatched. This CDR3 spans 18 amino acids. The chain's CDR3 is CASSYTRPDRDPGNTIYF. The CDR3 bases are TGTGCCAGCAGCTATACCCGTCCGGACAGGGACCCCGGAAACACCATATATTTT.

V usage is TRBV2 and J usage is TRBJ2-3, with 15 bases aligning to TRBD2. The CDR3 has 16 residues. J lost 0 bases, V lost 9 bases, and 4 bases had no gene match. Germline loops: CDR1 SNHLY, CDR2 FYNNEI. The DNA of the CDR3 is TGTGCCAGGGGGACTAGCGGGAGGCCTAGCACAGATACGCAGTATTTT. As protein: CARGTSGRPSTDTQYF.

This chain joins TRBV18 and TRBJ1-5; 10 nucleotides agree with TRBD1. The CDR3 totals 17 residues. The ends lost 6 bases at V and 4 bases at J; junction bases unmatched: 12. Germline assignment: CDR1 KGHSH and CDR2 LQKENI. Here the CDR3 DNA reads TGTGCCAGCTCCCAGACAGGGGGCGTGAGAAGTAATCAGCCCCAGCATTTT. This gives the protein CASSQTGGVRSNQPQHF.

The chain recombines TRBV28 with TRBJ2-1, with 7 nucleotides matching TRBD2. Germline CDR1 reads MDHEN; CDR2 reads SYDVKM. The CDR3 is 19 amino acids. V shed 3 bases, J shed 0 bases, and the junction held 14 bases outside the gene matches. In DNA form, the CDR3 reads TGTGCCAGCAGTTTCCCGGGGGAGCGGGAAGTCAGCTCCTACAATGAGCAGTTCTTC. It yields the protein CASSFPGEREVSSYNEQFF. Using reference TRBV28 and TRBJ2-1 for the parts outside the CDR3, the full variable domain is DVKVTQSSRYLVKRTGEKVFLECVQDMDHENMFWYRQDPGLGLRLIYFSYDVKMKEKGDIPEGYSVSREKKERFSLILESASTNQTSMYLCASSFPGEREVSSYNEQFFGPGTRLTVL.

The rearrangement uses TRBV9 and TRBJ2-7; 10 positions match TRBD1. V dropped 2 bases and J dropped 5; count of bases not matched to a gene: 7. CDR1 SGDLS and CDR2 YYNGEE come from the germline V gene. The CDR3 has 15 residues. The CDR3 DNA is TGTGCCAGCAGCGTCCTTTCCGGGACAGGGGACGAGCAGTACTTC. Its translation: CASSVLSGTGDEQYF.

The rearrangement joins TRBV6-5 to TRBJ1-6; no definite D call. CDR3 size: 16 residues. Germline lookup yields CDR1 MNHEY and CDR2 SVGAGI. Trimming shortened V by 4 bases and J by 0 bases, and 10 bases separated the two germline ends. In DNA form, the CDR3 reads TGTGCCAGCAGTTCCTCGCTAAGCTCCTATAATTCACCCCTCCACTTT. Amino acids: CASSSSLSSYNSPLHF.

The rearrangement uses TRBV5-6 and TRBJ1-2, with 8 bases aligning to TRBD1. The CDR3 is made up of 16 amino acids. Germline CDR1 and CDR2: SGHDT and YYEEEE. V was clipped by 3 bases and J by 0 bases; unmatched bases: 7. The CDR3: CASSWNDRGTNYGYTF. The DNA for the CDR3 is TGTGCCAGCAGCTGGAACGACAGGGGTACTAACTATGGCTACACCTTC.

The rearrangement links TRBV10-1 to TRBJ1-5; the D is unclear. V was clipped by 5 bases and J by 7 bases, with 12 bases between them. The CDR3 has 13 amino acids. The germline V gene has CDR1 WNHNN and CDR2 SYGVQD (reference sequence). CDR3 in amino acids: CASSISYGQPQHF. In DNA form, the CDR3 reads TGCGCCAGCAGTATTTCGTACGGGCAGCCCCAGCATTTT.

The chain is built from TRBV4-2 and TRBJ1-5; D is possibly TRBD1 (6 bases). V dropped 4 bases and J dropped 3 bases, with 13 bases sitting between them. CDR3 size: 15 residues. The V gene's germline CDR1 is LGHNA and CDR2 YNFKEQ. The CDR3, as DNA: TGTGCCAGCAGCCCTCGCCGGGACATCAATCAGCCCCAGCATTTT. Its translation is CASSPRRDINQPQHF.

The gene calls are TRBV11-2 and TRBJ1-3, with D unresolved. The CDR3 totals 16 residues. Per the germline V gene, CDR1 is SGHAT and CDR2 is FQNNGV. Trimming pared 5 bases from V and 1 base from J, leaving 15 bases between. The CDR3 loop reads CASSILAGFSGNTIYF. CDR3 coding DNA: TGTGCCAGCAGCATCCTCGCGGGCTTTTCTGGAAACACCATATATTTT.

This chain uses TRBV11-3 with TRBJ2-1; 10 bases agree with TRBD2. The J segment lost 7 bases and the V segment lost 0 bases, leaving 6 bases of the junction unmatched. The CDR3 has 16 residues. CDR1 SGHNT and CDR2 YENEEA come from the germline V gene. DNA for the CDR3: TGTGCCAGCAGCTTAGAAGGGGGACTAGCGAAGAATGAGCAGTTCTTC. Translating gives CASSLEGGLAKNEQFF.

The chain uses TRBV27 and TRBJ1-2; 10 bases line up with TRBD1. This CDR3 is built from 17 residues. Germline trimming cut 7 bases from V and 8 bases from J; bases unmatched to any gene: 19. The germline V gene has CDR1 MNHEY and CDR2 SMNVEV (reference sequence). The CDR3: CASTPSPGDRGLWGYTF. The CDR3 bases are TGTGCCAGCACCCCAAGTCCCGGCGACAGGGGGCTCTGGGGCTACACCTTC.

CDR3 in amino acids: CASSQEDRGHQPQHF. CDR3 DNA: TGCGCCAGCAGCCAAGAAGACAGGGGTCATCAGCCCCAGCATTTT. V gene TRBV4-3 combines with J gene TRBJ1-5; TRBD1 aligns across 8 bases. The CDR3 covers 15 residues. CDR1 and CDR2 (germline): LGHNA, YSLEER. Trimming took 0 bases from V and 5 from J; bases not matched to a gene: 3.

This chain connects TRBV5-4 to TRBJ2-7; 7 bases fit TRBD1. The CDR3 is made up of 12 amino acids. Germline V gene lookup returns CDR1 SGHNT and CDR2 YYREEE (reference sequence). V lost 4 bases to trimming and J lost 5 bases; unmatched junction nucleotides: 3. CDR3 nucleotide sequence: TGTGCCAGCAGCCGGGACAGTAACGAGCAGTACTTC. It is translated as CASSRDSNEQYF.

This sequence joins TRBV5-1 and TRBJ2-7, with D perhaps matching TRBD1 (5 bases). This CDR3 has 16 residues. V was pared by 1 base and J by 7 bases, with 21 bases between. Germline-derived CDR1 and CDR2 are SGHRS and YFSETQ. CDR3: CASSLTKTDPVGEQYF. CDR3 bases: TGCGCCAGCAGCTTGACGAAGACAGATCCCGTAGGAGAGCAGTACTTC.

The CDR3 region has the DNA TGCAGCGTTGAACTTCCCCTTAGCTACGAGCAGTACTTC. Translating gives CSVELPLSYEQYF. The chain joins TRBV29-1 to TRBJ2-7, with no clear D. Germline V lookup: CDR1 SQVTM, CDR2 ANQGSEA. With 2 bases removed from V and 3 bases from J, the gap between germline ends came to 11 bases. This CDR3 is 13 amino acids long.

This clone is a singleton in its sample. J is TRBJ1-1 and V is TRBV10-3; D call uncertain. Germline V gene data show CDR1 as ENHRY and CDR2 as SYGVKD. V was cut by 1 base and J by 8 bases, with 11 bases left in between. The CDR3 sequence is 13 residues long. CDR3 amino acids: CAISEFGGLEAFF. CDR3 DNA sequence: TGTGCCATCAGTGAGTTTGGAGGCCTCGAAGCTTTCTTT.

The rearrangement joins TRBV30 to TRBJ2-6; D ambiguous. V was cut by 0 bases and J by 0 bases, with 6 bases left in between. The CDR3 is made up of 15 amino acids. The germline V gene has CDR1 GTSNPN and CDR2 SVGIG (reference sequence). This chain's CDR3 is CAWSVSYSGANVLTF. For the CDR3, the DNA is TGTGCCTGGAGTGTATCCTACTCTGGGGCCAACGTCCTGACTTTC.